This T cell receptor beta chain was retrieved from a study of post-analysis software for immune sequencing data. Regarding the study as a whole: TRBV5-6, TRBV5-1 and TRBV20-1 belonged to a set of a handful of TRBV segments that were more frequent in patients than controls. The authors found that F measure strongly co-clustered same-batch samples. Controls' normalized Chao1 diversity significantly exceeded that of multiple sclerosis patients.

The CDR3 is 13 residues long. Per germline, CDR1 SGHRS and CDR2 YFSETQ. Unique molecular identifiers had been added to the TCR beta cDNA libraries. The yield from about 1 to 10 million T cells was roughly 500,000 cDNA molecules in total. TCRdb fed the PCR reads into MiXCR, producing one record per CDR3 protein. In the table there are 500,000 to 600,000 distinct CDR3 sequences, 40% to 50% of which are singletons. This clonotype appeared many times. Its antigen is currently unknown. Relative to the germline gene, one junction end is altered; a read error may explain this. The clonotype comes from a girl between 10 and 17 years old with multiple sclerosis. Sequencing used blood. The chain joins TRBV5-1 to TRBJ2-5; the match to TRBD1 covers 7 bases. The CDR3 coding sequence is TGTGCCAGCAGCTTAACAGGGGAAGAGACCCAGTACTTC. Translation gives CASSLTGEETQYF. Looking up the rest from reference TRBV5-1 and TRBJ2-5 gives the full variable domain: KAGVTQTPRYLIKTRGQQVTLSCSPISGHRSVSWYQQTPGQGLQFLFEYFSETQRNKGNFPGRFSGRQFSNSRSEMNVSTLELGDSALYLCASSLTGEETQYFGPGTRLLVL.